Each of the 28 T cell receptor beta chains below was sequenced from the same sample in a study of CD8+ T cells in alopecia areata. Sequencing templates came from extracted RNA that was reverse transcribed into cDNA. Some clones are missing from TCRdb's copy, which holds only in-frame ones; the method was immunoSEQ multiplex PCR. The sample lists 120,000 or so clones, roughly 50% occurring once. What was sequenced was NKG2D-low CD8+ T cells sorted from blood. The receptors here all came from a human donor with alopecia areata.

The DNA of the CDR3 is TGTGCCAGCAGCGTAGCGGGGGATTCGAACACTGAAGCTTTCTTT. Translating it yields CASSVAGDSNTEAFF. This chain connects TRBV9 to TRBJ1-1; weak D call: TRBD1 (5 bases). The germline V gene has CDR1 SGDLS and CDR2 YYNGEE. Trimming cost V 0 bases and J 1 base, with 10 bases left between them. The CDR3 is made up of 15 amino acids.

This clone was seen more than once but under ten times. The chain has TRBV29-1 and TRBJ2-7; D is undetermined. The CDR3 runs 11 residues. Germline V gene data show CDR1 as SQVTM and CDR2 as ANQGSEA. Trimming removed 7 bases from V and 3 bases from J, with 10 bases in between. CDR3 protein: CSAVDHYEQYF. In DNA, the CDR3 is TGCAGCGCAGTGGACCACTACGAGCAGTACTTC.

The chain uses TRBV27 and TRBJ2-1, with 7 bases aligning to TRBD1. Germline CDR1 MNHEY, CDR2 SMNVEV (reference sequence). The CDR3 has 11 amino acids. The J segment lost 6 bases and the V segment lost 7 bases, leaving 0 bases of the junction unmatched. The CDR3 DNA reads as TGTGCCAGCACAGGGGGCAATGAGCAGTTCTTC. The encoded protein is CASTGGNEQFF.

CDR3 loop: CASSQPGYEQFF. The CDR3 bases are TGCGCCAGCAGTCAACCGGGATATGAGCAGTTCTTC. This chain uses TRBV23-1 with TRBJ2-1, with D perhaps TRBD2 (5 bases). TRBV23-1 is annotated as an ORF whose role is uncertain. Trimming left V 2 bases short and J 8 bases short, with 7 bases between. The CDR3 length is 12 residues.

CDR3: CSVEQDPQETQYF. The CDR3 coding sequence is TGCAGCGTTGAACAGGACCCCCAAGAGACCCAGTACTTC. The chain has TRBV29-1 and TRBJ2-5; no clear D gene. The V and J ends lost 2 bases and 1 base respectively, with 8 bases between them. CDR3 length: 13 amino acids. Germline V lookup: CDR1 SQVTM, CDR2 ANQGSEA. The full variable domain, in which reference TRBV29-1 and TRBJ2-5 provide the parts outside the CDR3, is SAVISQKPSRDICQRGTSLTIQCQVDSQVTMMFWYRQQPGQSLTLIATANQGSEATYESGFVIDKFPISRPNLTFSTLTVSNMSPEDSSIYLCSVEQDPQETQYFGPGTRLLVL.

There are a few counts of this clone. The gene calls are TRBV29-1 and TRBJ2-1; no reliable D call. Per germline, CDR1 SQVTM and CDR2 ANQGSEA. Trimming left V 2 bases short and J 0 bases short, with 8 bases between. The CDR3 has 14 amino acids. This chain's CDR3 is CSVESPSSYNEQFF. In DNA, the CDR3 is TGCAGCGTTGAATCCCCGAGCTCCTACAATGAGCAGTTCTTC.

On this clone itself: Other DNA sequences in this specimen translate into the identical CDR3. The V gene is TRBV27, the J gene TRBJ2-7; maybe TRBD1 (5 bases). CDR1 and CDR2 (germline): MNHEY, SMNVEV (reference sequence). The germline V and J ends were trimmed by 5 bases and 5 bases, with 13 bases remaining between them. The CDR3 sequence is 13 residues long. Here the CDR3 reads CASSAGRGNEQYF. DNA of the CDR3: TGTGCCAGCAGTGCAGGGCGAGGTAACGAGCAGTACTTC.

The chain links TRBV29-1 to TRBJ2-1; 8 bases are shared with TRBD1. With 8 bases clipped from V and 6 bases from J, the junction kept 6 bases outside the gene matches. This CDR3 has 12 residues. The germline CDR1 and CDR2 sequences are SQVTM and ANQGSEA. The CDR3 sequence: CSTGTGGNEQFF. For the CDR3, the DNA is TGCAGCACAGGGACAGGTGGCAATGAGCAGTTCTTC.

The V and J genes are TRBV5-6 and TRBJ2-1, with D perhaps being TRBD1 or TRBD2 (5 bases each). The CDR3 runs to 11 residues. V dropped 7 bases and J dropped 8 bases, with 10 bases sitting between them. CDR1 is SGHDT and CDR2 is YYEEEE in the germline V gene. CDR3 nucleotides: TGTGCCAGCGGGGGTTCGGATGAGCAGTTCTTC. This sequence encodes CASGGSDEQFF.

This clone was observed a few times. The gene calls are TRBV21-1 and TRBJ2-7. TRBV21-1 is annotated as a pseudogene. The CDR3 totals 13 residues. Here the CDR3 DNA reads TGTGCCAGCAGCAAAAAGAGGGGTTACGAGCAGTACTTC. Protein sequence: CASSKKRGYEQYF.

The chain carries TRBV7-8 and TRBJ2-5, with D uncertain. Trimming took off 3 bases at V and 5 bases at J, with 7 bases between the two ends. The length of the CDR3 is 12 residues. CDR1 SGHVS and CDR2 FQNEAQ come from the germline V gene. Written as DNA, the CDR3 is TGTGCCAGCAGCTTTGGTGGGGAGACCCAGTACTTC. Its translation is CASSFGGETQYF.

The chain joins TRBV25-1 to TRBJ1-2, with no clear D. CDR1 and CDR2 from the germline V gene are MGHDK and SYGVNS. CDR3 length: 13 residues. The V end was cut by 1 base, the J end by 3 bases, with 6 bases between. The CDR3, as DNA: TGTGCCAGCAGTGAATGGGGTGACTATGGCTACACCTTC. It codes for CASSEWGDYGYTF.

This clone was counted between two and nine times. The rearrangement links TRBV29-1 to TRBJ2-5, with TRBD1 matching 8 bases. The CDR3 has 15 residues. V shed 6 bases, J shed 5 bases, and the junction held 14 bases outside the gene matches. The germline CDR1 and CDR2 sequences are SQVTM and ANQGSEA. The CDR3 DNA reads TGCAGCGTAGAGGGACAGGATGCAGTCAGTGAGACCCAGTACTTC. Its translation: CSVEGQDAVSETQYF.

CDR3 in DNA: TGTGCCAGCAGCGTAGGACAGTCCCCAAATCAGCCCCAGCATTTT. Protein sequence: CASSVGQSPNQPQHF. The chain links TRBV9 to TRBJ1-5, with D possibly matching TRBD1 (5 bases). The germline CDR1 and CDR2 sequences are SGDLS and YYNGEE. V shed 0 bases and J shed 4 bases, with 11 bases lying between them. CDR3 length equals 15 residues.

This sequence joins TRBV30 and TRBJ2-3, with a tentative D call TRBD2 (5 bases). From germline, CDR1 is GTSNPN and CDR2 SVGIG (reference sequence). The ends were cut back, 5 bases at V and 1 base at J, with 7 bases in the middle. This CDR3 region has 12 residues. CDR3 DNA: TGTGCCTGGGACGGGGGCACAGATACGCAGTATTTT. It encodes CAWDGGTDTQYF.

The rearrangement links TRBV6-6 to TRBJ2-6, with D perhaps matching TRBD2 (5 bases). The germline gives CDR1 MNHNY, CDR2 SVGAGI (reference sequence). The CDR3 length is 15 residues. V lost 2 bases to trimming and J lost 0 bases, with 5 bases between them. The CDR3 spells CASSYEGSGANVLTF. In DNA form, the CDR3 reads TGTGCCAGCAGTTACGAGGGCTCTGGGGCCAACGTCCTGACTTTC.

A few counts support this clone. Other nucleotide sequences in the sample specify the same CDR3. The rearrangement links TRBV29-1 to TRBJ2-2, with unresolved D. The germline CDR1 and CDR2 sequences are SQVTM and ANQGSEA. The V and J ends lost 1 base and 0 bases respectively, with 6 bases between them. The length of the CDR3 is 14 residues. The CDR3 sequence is CSVEVSANTGELFF. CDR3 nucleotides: TGCAGCGTTGAAGTATCCGCGAACACCGGGGAGCTGTTTTTT.

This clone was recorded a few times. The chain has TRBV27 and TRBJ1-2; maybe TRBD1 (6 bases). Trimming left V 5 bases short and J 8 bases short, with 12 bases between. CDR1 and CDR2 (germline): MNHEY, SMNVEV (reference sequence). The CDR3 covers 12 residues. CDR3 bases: TGTGCCAGCAGTGGAACAGGGCGAGGCTACACCTTC. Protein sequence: CASSGTGRGYTF.

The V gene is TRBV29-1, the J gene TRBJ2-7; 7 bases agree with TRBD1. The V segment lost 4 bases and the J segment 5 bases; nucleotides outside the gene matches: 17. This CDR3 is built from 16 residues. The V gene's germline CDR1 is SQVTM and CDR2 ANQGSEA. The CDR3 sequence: CSVVDRDSHLGHEQYF. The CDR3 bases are TGCAGCGTTGTGGATAGGGACAGCCATTTAGGTCACGAGCAGTACTTC.

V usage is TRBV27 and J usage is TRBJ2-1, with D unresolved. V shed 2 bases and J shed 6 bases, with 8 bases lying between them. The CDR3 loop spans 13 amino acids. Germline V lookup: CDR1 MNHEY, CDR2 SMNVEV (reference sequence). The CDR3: CASSLRLGNEQFF. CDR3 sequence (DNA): TGTGCCAGCAGTTTACGTCTTGGCAATGAGCAGTTCTTC.

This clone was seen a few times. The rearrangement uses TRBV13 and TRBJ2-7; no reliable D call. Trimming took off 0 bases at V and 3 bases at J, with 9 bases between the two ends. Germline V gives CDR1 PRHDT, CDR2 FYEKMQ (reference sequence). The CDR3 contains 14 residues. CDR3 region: CASSLGGQNYEQYF. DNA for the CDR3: TGTGCCAGCAGCTTAGGTGGTCAGAACTACGAGCAGTACTTC.

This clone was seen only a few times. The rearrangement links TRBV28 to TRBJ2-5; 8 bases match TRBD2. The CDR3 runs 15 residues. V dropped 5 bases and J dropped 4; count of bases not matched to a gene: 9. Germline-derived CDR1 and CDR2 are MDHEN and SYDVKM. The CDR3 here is CASSPGGGVGETQYF. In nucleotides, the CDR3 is TGTGCCAGCAGTCCCGGGGGGGGCGTAGGAGAGACCCAGTACTTC.

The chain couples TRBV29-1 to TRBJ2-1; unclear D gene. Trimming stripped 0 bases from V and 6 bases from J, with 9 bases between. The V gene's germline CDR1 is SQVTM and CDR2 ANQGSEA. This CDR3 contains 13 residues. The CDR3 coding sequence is TGCAGCGTTGAAGATCTTGGGGTCAATGAGCAGTTCTTC. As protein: CSVEDLGVNEQFF.

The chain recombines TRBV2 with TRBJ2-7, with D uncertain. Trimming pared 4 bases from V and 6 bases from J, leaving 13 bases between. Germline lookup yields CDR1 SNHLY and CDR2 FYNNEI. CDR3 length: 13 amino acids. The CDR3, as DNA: TGTGCCAGCAGTGCAACAGATCCGACCGAGCAGTACTTC. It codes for CASSATDPTEQYF.

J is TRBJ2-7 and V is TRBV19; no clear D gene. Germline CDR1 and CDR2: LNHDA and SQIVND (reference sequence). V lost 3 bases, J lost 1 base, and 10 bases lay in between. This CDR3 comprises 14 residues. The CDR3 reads CASSIDDISYEQYF. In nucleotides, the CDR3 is TGTGCCAGTAGTATTGATGACATTTCCTACGAGCAGTACTTC.

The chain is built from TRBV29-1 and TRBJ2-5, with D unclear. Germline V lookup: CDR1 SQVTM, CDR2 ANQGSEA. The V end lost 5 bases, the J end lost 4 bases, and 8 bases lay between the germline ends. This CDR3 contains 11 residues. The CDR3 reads CSVPGPETQYF. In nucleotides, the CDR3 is TGCAGCGTTCCAGGCCCAGAGACCCAGTACTTC. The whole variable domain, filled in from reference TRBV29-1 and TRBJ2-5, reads SAVISQKPSRDICQRGTSLTIQCQVDSQVTMMFWYRQQPGQSLTLIATANQGSEATYESGFVIDKFPISRPNLTFSTLTVSNMSPEDSSIYLCSVPGPETQYFGPGTRLLVL.

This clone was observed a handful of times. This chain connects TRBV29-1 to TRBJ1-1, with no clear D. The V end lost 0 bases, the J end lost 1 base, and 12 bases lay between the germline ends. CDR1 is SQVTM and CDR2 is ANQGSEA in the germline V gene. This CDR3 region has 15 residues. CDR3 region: CSVEDPLTENTEAFF. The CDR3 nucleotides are TGCAGCGTTGAAGATCCTCTTACAGAGAACACTGAAGCTTTCTTT.

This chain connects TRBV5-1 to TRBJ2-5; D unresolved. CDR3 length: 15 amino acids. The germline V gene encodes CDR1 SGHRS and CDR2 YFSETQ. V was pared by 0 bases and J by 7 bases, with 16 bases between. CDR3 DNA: TGCGCCAGCAGCTTGGTTGTTGGCCACCGAGGGACCCAGTACTTC. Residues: CASSLVVGHRGTQYF.